This T cell receptor (beta chain) was obtained from a study of vaccination effects on CD4 cells after COVID-19. Concerning this clone: The antigen remains unidentified.

V was pared by 6 bases and J by 6 bases, with 9 bases between. The CDR3 extends over 12 amino acids. Method: immunoSEQ multiplex PCR; TCRdb's copy keeps in-frame clones and lacks some. Of 13,000 or so clones in the sample, around 78% were seen once. Sequencing followed a ViraFEST assay step that expanded antigen-specific CD4+ T cells with viral peptide pools. Investigators separated out CD4+ T cells once 10 days of culture had passed. This individual contracted SARS-CoV-2 between March and December 2020, as verified by PCR. Subjects were given two BNT162b2 or mRNA-1273 vaccine doses. The rearrangement joins TRBV12-3 or TRBV12-4 to TRBJ2-1; possibly TRBD2 for D (6 bases). Source: CD4+ T cells from PBMCs cultured with HCoV-NL63 spike peptides, taken after COVID-19 vaccination. This receptor was identified in a human donor who had a prior SARS-CoV-2 infection. The CDR3 is CASSRGLNEQFF. As DNA, the CDR3 is TGTGCCAGCAGCCGGGGACTCAATGAGCAGTTCTTC.